A selection of T cell receptor beta chains follows, all from one sample in a study of OX40 agonist ivuxolimab in advanced cancers. Measured with immunoSEQ multiplex PCR; TCRdb has only the in-frame clones, and not every one. The sample lists 35,000 to 45,000 clones, around 89% occurring once. The specimen comprised CD4+ or CD8+ T cells sorted from blood, sampled in a trial of the OX40 agonist ivuxolimab. The receptors originated from an adult with an advanced solid tumor such as melanoma, head and neck, liver or kidney cancer. Both conserved end residues are part of each CDR3. D genes are given only for firm matches. A row's size may be missing; if present it is once, few, many or a size class.

- | TRBJ1-1 | TRBV29-1 | - | CSVDTGGGPDTEAFF | TGCAGCGTTGACACTGGGGGGGGGCCTGACACTGAAGCTTTCTTT
- | TRBJ2-7 | TRBV6-1 | - | CASRRDQTSYEQYF | TGTGCCAGCCGACGGGACCAAACTTCCTACGAGCAGTACTTC
TRBD1 | TRBJ1-1 | TRBV30 | - | CAWTSGQGGTEAFF | TGTGCCTGGACCTCGGGACAGGGGGGCACTGAAGCTTTCTTT
- | TRBJ2-2 | TRBV18 | - | CASSPLKGPGELFF | TGTGCCAGCTCACCTTTGAAGGGCCCCGGGGAGCTGTTTTTT
- | TRBJ2-1 | TRBV23-1 | - | CASSHPLQSSYNEQFF | TGCGCCAGCAGTCACCCCCTACAGAGCTCCTACAATGAGCAGTTCTTC
- | TRBJ2-7 | TRBV2 | - | CASSPSGWSSYEQYF | TGTGCCAGCAGTCCTTCGGGCTGGAGCTCCTACGAGCAGTACTTC
- | TRBJ2-3 | TRBV7-6 | once | CASSLQAGISTDTQYF | TGTGCCAGCAGCTTACAGGCAGGGATATCTACAGATACGCAGTATTTT
TRBD1 | TRBJ2-7 | TRBV5-6 | - | CASSTGQGVEQYF | TGTGCCAGCAGCACGGGACAGGGGGTCGAGCAGTACTTC
TRBD2 | TRBJ2-5 | TRBV19 | few | CASSPELAGETETQYF | TGTGCCAGTAGTCCTGAGCTAGCGGGAGAAACCGAGACCCAGTACTTC
TRBD1 | TRBJ1-2 | TRBV4-2 | - | CASSQNPVQGGNYGYTF | TGTGCCAGCAGCCAAAACCCCGTACAGGGGGGCAACTATGGCTACACCTTC
TRBD1 | TRBJ1-1 | TRBV7-2 | - | CASSRTGDPNTEAFF | TGTGCCAGCAGCAGGACAGGGGACCCGAACACTGAAGCTTTCTTT